This T cell receptor beta chain was found in a study of a mutant IDH1 vaccine in newly diagnosed glioma. TCRdb keeps only in-frame clones here, not all; method: immunoSEQ multiplex PCR. The table lists under 150,000 clones, around 90% of them singletons. The sample's time point: week 11, during vaccination. Doses consisted of 300 ug of mutant IDH1 20-mer peptide each, paired with topical imiquimod. After removal of 4 bases from V and 6 bases from J, the junction contained 3 bases not matched to a gene. From germline, CDR1 is MNHNY and CDR2 SVGAGI (reference sequence). The CDR3 sequence is 13 residues long. Concerning this clone: Its antigen is currently unknown.

The source is a woman aged 45-65 years with glioma. The V and J genes are TRBV6-6 and TRBJ2-3, with 8 positions matching TRBD2. The material was PBMCs, obtained from a glioma patient whose treatment included an IDH1 peptide vaccine. In DNA form, the CDR3 reads TGTGCCAGCAGTTTTAGCGGGGCGGATACGCAGTATTTT. Its protein product is CASSFSGADTQYF.